The source of this TCR beta chain is a study of shared clonotypes between healthy human individuals. Background on the study: The people who gave samples were a couple of women and three men aged 18 to 49. For every donor, three CD4 naive, three CD4 memory, two CD8 naive and one CD8 memory plates were used.

Study-level findings and limits: Clonotype sharing across a few donors was observed for around 4.5% of naive CD4 clonotypes.

Remarks on this clone: Its antigen remains unidentified.

Trimming cost V 5 bases and J 7 bases, with 12 bases left between them. The germline V gene encodes CDR1 MNHEY and CDR2 SMNVEV (reference sequence). The CDR3 extends over 13 amino acids. The test was conducted at deep level. Measured with immunoSEQ multiplex PCR; TCRdb has only the in-frame clones, and not every one. Among hundreds of thousands of clones listed, roughly 70% were seen once. The TCR was taken from a woman aged 25-40 years in good health. The sequenced sample was memory CD4+ T cells sorted from blood. Noted subset: CD45RA-negative fraction. The chain couples TRBV27 to TRBJ1-5; D unresolved. In nucleotides, the CDR3 is TGTGCCAGCAGTCGTATAGGTGCCCAGCCCCAGCATTTT. Translated, it gives CASSRIGAQPQHF.